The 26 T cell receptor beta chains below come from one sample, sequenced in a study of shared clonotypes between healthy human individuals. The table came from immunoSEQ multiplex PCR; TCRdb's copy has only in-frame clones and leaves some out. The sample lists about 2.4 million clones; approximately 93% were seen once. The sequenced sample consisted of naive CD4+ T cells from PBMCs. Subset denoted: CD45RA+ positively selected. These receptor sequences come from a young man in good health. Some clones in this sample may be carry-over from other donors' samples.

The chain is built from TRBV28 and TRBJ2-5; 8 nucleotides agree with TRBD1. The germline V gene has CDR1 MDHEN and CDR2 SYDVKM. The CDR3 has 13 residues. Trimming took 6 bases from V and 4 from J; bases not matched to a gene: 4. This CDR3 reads CASRDRVLETQYF. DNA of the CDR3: TGTGCCAGCAGGGACAGGGTGCTAGAGACCCAGTACTTC.

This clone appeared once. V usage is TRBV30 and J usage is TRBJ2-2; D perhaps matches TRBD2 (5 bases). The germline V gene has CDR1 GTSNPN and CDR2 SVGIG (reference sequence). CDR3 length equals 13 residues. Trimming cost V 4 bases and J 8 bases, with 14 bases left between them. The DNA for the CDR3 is TGTGCCTGGAAAGCGGCATTGCCTGGGGAGCTGTTTTTT. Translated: CAWKAALPGELFF.

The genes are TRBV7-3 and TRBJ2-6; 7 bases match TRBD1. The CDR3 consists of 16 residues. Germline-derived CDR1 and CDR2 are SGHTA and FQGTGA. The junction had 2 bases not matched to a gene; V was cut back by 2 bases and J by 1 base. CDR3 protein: CASSLSTGSGANVLTF. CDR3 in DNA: TGTGCCAGCAGCTTATCGACAGGGTCTGGGGCCAACGTCCTGACTTTC.

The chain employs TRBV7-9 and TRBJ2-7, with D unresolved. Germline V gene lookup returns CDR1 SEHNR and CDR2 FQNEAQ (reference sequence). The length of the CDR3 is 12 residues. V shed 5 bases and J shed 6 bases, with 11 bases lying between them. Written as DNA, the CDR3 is TGTGCCAGCAGCCCATCGGTGAGCGAGCAGTACTTC. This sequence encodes CASSPSVSEQYF.

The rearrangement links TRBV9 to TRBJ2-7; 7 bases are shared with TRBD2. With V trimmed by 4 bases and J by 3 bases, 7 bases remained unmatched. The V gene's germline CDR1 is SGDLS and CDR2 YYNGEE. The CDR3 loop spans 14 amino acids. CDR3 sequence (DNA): TGTGCCAGCAGCCCGACGGGACTACTCTACGAGCAGTACTTC. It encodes CASSPTGLLYEQYF.

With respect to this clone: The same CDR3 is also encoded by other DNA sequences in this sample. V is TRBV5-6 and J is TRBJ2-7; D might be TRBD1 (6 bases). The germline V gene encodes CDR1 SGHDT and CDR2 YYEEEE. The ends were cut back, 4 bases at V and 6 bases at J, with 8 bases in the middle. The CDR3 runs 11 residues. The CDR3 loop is CASSLGGEQYF. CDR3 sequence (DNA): TGTGCCAGCAGCCTAGGGGGCGAGCAGTACTTC.

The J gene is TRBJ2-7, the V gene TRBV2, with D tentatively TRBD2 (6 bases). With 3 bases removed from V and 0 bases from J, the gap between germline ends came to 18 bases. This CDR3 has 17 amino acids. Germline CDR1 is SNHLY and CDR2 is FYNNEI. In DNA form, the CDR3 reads TGTGCCAGCAGTGACATTGCTTGGGGGGTAATCTCCTACGAGCAGTACTTC. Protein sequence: CASSDIAWGVISYEQYF.

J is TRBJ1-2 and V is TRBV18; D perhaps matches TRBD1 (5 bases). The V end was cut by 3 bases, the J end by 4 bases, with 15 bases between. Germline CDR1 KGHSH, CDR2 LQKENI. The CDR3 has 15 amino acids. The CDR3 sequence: CASSPTVEGSYGYTF. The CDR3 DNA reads TGTGCCAGCTCACCTACGGTTGAGGGGAGCTATGGCTACACCTTC.

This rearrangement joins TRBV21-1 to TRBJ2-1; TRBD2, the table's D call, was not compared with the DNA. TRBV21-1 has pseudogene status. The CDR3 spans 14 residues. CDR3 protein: CASSRSGSYNEQFF. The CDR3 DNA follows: TGTGCCAGCAGCAGGTCGGGCTCCTACAATGAGCAGTTCTTC.

The CDR3 coding sequence is TGTGCCATCAGTGTTGCAGCTGGACTACCGAGGGGCTACGAGCAGTACTTC. This codes for CAISVAAGLPRGYEQYF. J is TRBJ2-7 and V is TRBV10-3; the D gene is possibly TRBD2 (6 bases). CDR3 length: 17 amino acids. Germline CDR1 reads ENHRY; CDR2 reads SYGVKD. The V end was cut by 4 bases, the J end by 3 bases, with 22 bases between.

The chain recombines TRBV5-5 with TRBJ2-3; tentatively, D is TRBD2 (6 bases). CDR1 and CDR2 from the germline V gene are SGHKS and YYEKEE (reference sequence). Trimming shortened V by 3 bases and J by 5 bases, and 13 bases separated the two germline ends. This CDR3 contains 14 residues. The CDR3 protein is CASSSAGGKDTQYF. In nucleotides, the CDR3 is TGTGCCAGCAGCTCGGCCGGAGGGAAAGATACGCAGTATTTT.

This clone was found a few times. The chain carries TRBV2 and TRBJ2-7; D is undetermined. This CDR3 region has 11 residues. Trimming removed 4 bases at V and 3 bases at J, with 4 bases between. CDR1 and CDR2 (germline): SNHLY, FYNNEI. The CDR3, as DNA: TGTGCCAGCAGTGGGGTCTACGAGCAGTACTTC. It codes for CASSGVYEQYF.

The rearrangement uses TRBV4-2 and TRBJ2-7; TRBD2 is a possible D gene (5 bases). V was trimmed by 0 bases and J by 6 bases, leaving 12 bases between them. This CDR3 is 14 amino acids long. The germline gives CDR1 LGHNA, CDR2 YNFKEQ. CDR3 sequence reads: CASSQETGSREQYF. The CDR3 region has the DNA TGTGCCAGCAGCCAAGAGACGGGGTCCCGCGAGCAGTACTTC.

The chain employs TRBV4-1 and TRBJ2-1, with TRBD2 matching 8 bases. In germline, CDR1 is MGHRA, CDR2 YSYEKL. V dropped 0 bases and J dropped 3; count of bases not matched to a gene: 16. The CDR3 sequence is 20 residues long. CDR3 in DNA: TGCGCCAGCAGCCAAGATTCGATCCGGAGGGGCGGGAGGAGCTACAATGAGCAGTTCTTC. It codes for CASSQDSIRRGGRSYNEQFF.

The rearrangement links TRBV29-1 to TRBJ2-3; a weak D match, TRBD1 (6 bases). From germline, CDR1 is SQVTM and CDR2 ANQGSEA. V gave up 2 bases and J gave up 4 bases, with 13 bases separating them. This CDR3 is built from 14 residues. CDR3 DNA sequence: TGCAGCGTTGAATGGCAGGGGCGTCCAGATACGCAGTATTTT. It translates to CSVEWQGRPDTQYF.

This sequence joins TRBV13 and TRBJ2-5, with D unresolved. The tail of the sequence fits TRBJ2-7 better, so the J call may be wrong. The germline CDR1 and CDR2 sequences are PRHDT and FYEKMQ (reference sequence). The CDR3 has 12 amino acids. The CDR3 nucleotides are TGTGCCAGCAGCAAAAGGGACTACGAGCAGTACTTC. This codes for CASSKRDYEQYF.

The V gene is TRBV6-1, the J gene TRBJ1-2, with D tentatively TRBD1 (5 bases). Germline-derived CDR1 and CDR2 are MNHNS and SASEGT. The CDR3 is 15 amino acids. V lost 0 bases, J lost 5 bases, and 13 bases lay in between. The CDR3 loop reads CASSEARRARYGYTF. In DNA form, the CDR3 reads TGTGCCAGCAGTGAAGCTCGCAGGGCGAGATATGGCTACACCTTC.

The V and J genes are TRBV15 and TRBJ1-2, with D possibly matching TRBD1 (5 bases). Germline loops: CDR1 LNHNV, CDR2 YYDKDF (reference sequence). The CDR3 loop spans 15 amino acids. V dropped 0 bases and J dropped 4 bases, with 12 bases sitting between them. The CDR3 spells CATSREQGVSYGYTF. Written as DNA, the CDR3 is TGTGCCACCAGCAGAGAGCAAGGGGTTAGCTATGGCTACACCTTC.

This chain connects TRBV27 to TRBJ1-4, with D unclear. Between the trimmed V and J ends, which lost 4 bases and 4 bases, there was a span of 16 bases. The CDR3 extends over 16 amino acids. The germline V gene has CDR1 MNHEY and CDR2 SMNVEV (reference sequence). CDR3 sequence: CASSSIRTRFNEKLFF. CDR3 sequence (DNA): TGTGCCAGCAGTTCCATCCGAACTAGGTTTAATGAAAAACTGTTTTTT.

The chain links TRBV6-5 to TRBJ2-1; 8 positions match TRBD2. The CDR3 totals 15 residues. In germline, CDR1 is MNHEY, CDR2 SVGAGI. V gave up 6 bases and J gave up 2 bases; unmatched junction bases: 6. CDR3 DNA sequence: TGTGCCAGCAGGCTCGGACTAGCCACCTACAATGAGCAGTTCTTC. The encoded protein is CASRLGLATYNEQFF.

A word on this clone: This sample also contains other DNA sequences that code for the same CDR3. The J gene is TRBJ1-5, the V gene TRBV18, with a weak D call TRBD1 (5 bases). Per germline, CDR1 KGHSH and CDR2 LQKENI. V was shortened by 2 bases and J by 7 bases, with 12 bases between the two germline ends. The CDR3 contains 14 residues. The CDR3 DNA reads TGTGCCAGCTCACCAGGGGCAGGTGGCCAGCCCCAGCATTTT. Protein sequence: CASSPGAGGQPQHF.

In DNA, the CDR3 is TGCGCCAGCCGGGGGGGCGGGGCCTCCTCCTACAATGAGCAGTTCTTC. Protein sequence: CASRGGGASSYNEQFF. The V gene is TRBV5-1, the J gene TRBJ2-1, with 8 bases identical to TRBD2. Germline trimming cut 7 bases from V and 0 bases from J; bases unmatched to any gene: 9. Germline loops: CDR1 SGHRS, CDR2 YFSETQ. The CDR3 runs 16 residues.

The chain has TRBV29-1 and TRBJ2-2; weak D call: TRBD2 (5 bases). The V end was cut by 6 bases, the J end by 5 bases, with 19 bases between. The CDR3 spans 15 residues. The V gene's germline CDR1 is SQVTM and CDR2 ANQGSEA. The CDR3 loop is CSVRLQASSTGELFF. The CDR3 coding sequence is TGCAGCGTCCGGCTTCAGGCTAGCAGTACCGGGGAGCTGTTTTTT.

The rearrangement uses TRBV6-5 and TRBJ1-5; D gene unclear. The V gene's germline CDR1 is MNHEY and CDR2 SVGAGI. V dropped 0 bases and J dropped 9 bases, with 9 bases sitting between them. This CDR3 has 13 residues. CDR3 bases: TGTGCCAGCAGTTACTCACCTATTCGGCCCCAGCATTTT. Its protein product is CASSYSPIRPQHF.

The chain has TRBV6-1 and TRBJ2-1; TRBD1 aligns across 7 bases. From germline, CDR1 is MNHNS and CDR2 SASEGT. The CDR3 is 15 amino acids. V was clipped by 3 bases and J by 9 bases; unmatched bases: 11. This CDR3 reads CASSERGRVGTEQFF. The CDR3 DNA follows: TGTGCCAGCAGTGAGAGGGGGCGCGTAGGGACTGAGCAGTTCTTC.

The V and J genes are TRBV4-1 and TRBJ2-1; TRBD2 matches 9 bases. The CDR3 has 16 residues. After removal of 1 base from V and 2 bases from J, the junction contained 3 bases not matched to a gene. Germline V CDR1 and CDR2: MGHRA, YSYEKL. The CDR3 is CASSQGVAGAYNEQFF. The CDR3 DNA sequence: TGCGCCAGCAGCCAAGGGGTAGCGGGGGCCTACAATGAGCAGTTCTTC.